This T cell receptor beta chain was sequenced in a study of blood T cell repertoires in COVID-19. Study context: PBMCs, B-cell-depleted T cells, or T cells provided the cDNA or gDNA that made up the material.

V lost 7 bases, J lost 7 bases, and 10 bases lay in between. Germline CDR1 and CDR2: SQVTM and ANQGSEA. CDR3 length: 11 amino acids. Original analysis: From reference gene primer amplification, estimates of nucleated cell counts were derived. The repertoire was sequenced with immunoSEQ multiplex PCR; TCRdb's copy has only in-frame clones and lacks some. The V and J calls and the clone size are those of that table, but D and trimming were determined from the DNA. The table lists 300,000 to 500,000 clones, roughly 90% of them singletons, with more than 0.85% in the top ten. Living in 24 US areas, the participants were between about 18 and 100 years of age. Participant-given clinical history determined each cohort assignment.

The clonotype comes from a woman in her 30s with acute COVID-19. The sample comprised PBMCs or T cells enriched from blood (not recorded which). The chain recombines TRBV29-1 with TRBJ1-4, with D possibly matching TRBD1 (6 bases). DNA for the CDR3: TGCAGCGGGGGGCATAGTGAAAAACTGTTTTTT. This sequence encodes CSGGHSEKLFF.